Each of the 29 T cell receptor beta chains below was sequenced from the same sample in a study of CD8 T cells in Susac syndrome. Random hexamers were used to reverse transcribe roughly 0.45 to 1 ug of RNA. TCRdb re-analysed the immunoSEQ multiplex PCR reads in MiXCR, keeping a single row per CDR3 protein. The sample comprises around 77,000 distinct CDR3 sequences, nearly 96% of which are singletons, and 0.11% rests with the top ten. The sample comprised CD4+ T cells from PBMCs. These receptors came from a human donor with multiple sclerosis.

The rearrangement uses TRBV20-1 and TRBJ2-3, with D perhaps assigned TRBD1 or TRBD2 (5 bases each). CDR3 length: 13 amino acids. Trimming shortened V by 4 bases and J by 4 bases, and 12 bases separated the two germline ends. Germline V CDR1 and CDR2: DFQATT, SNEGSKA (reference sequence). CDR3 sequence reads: CSATPGPPDTQYF. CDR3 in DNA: TGCAGTGCTACACCGGGACCCCCAGATACGCAGTATTTT.

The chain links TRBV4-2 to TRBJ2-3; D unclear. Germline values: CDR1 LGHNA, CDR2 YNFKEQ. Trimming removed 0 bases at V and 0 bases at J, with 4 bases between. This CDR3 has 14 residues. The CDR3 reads CASSQDRSTDTQYF. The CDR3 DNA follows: TGTGCCAGCAGCCAAGATCGAAGCACAGATACGCAGTATTTT.

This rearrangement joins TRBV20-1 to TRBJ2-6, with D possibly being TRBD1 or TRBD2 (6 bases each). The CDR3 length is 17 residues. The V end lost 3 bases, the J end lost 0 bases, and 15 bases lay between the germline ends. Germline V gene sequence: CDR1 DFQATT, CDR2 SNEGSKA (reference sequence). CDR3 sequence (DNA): TGCAGTGCTAGCCCCGGGGGCAGATTCTCTGGGGCCAACGTCCTGACTTTC. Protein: CSASPGGRFSGANVLTF.

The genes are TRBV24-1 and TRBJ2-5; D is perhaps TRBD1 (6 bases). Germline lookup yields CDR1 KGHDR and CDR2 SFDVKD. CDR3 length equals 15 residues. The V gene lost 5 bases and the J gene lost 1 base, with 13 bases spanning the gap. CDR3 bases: TGTGCCACCAGTGGGCAGCAGGGGATCCAAGAGACCCAGTACTTC. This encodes CATSGQQGIQETQYF.

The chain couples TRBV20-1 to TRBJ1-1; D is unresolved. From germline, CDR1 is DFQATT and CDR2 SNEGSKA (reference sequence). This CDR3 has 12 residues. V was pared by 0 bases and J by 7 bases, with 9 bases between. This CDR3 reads CSARDPAVEAFF. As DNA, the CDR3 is TGCAGTGCTAGAGATCCGGCAGTTGAAGCTTTCTTT.

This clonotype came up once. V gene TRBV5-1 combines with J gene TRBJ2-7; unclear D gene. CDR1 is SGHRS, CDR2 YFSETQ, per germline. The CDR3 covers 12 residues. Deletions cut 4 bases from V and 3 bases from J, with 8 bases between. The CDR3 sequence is CASSPPGYEQYF. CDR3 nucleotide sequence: TGCGCCAGCAGCCCGCCAGGCTACGAGCAGTACTTC. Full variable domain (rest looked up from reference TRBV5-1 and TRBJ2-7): KAGVTQTPRYLIKTRGQQVTLSCSPISGHRSVSWYQQTPGQGLQFLFEYFSETQRNKGNFPGRFSGRQFSNSRSEMNVSTLELGDSALYLCASSPPGYEQYFGPGTRLTVT.

The DNA for the CDR3 is TGTGCCAGCAGCCAAGTTTCTATTGAAGAGACCCAGTACTTC. Protein sequence: CASSQVSIEETQYF. The chain combines TRBV4-2 with TRBJ2-5, with D hard to call. The CDR3 loop spans 14 amino acids. The germline gives CDR1 LGHNA, CDR2 YNFKEQ. The ends were cut back, 1 base at V and 3 bases at J, with 9 bases in the middle.

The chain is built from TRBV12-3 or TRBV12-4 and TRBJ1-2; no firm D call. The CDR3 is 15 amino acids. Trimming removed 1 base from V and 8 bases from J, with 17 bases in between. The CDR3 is CASSLEQTSPGGYTF. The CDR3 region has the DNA TGTGCCAGCAGTTTAGAACAGACCTCACCCGGGGGCTACACCTTC.

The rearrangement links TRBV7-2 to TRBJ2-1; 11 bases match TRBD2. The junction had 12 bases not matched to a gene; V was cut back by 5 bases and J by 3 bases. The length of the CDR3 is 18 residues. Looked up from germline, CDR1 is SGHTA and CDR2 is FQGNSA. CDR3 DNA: TGTGCCAGCAGCCCCCGGGCCTTACTAGCGGGGGTCTACAATGAGCAGTTCTTC. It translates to CASSPRALLAGVYNEQFF.

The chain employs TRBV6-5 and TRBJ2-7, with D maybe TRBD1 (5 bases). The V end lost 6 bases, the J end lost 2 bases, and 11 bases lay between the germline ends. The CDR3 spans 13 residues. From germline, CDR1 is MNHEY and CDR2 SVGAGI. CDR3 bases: TGTGCCAGCAGAGGGGCTGGCACCTACGAGCAGTACTTC. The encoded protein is CASRGAGTYEQYF.

The CDR3, as DNA: TGTGCCAGCAGCTCGCCCAGGGGCCGGAACGAGCAGTACTTC. Its protein is CASSSPRGRNEQYF. The V gene is TRBV11-3, the J gene TRBJ2-7; a possible D gene is TRBD1 (6 bases). Germline CDR1 reads SGHNT; CDR2 reads YENEEA. CDR3 length equals 14 residues. Trimming left V 4 bases short and J 5 bases short, with 15 bases between.

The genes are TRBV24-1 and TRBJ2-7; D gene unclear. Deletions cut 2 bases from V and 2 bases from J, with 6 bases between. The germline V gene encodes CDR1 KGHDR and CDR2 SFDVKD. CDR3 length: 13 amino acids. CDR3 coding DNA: TGTGCCACCAGTGATTCCGTTGCCTACGAGCAGTACTTC. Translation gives CATSDSVAYEQYF.

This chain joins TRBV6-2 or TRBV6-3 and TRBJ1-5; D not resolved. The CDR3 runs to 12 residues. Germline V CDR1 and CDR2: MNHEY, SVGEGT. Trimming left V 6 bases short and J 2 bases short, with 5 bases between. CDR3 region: CASRDGNQPQHF. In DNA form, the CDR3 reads TGTGCCAGCAGGGATGGCAATCAGCCCCAGCATTTT.

CDR3 nucleotides: TGTGCCAGCAACCAGTGGGGGGGGGCCAACGTCCTGACTTTC. Its protein product is CASNQWGGANVLTF. J is TRBJ2-6 and V is TRBV27, with D tentatively TRBD1 or TRBD2 (5 bases each). Per germline, CDR1 MNHEY and CDR2 SMNVEV (reference sequence). The CDR3 spans 14 residues. The V end lost 7 bases, the J end lost 4 bases, and 11 bases lay between the germline ends.

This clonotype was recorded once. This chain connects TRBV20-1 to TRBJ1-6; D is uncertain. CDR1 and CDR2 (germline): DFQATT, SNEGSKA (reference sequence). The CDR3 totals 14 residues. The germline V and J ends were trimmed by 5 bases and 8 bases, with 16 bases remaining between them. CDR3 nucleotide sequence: TGCAGTGCTCCCGGCAGAGAGACGCATTCACCCCTCCACTTT. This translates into CSAPGRETHSPLHF.

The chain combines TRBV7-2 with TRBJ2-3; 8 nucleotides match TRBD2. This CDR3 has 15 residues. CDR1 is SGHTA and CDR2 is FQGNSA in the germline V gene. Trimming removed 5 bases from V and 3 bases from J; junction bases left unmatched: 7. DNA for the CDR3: TGTGCCAGCAGCCCCCCGGGGGGGGGTACAGATACGCAGTATTTT. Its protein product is CASSPPGGGTDTQYF.

CDR3 sequence: CASSLDHNEQFF. The CDR3 region has the DNA TGTGCCAGCAGCTTAGACCACAATGAGCAGTTCTTC. The J gene is TRBJ2-1, the V gene TRBV7-9, with D unresolved. Deletions cut 1 base from V and 5 bases from J, with 3 bases between. The CDR3 has 12 amino acids. Germline CDR1 SEHNR, CDR2 FQNEAQ (reference sequence).

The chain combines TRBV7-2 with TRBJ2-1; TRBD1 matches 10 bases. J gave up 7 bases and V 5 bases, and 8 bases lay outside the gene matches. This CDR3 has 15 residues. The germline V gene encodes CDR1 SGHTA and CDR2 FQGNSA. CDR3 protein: CASSRDRGRENEQFF. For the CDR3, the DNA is TGTGCCAGCAGCCGTGACAGGGGGCGAGAAAATGAGCAGTTCTTC.

CDR3 nucleotide sequence: TGTGCCAGCAGCCCGAGCCCGAACACTGAAGCTTTCTTT. Amino acid sequence: CASSPSPNTEAFF. This rearrangement joins TRBV11-3 to TRBJ1-1; D is ambiguous. This CDR3 region has 13 residues. V lost 5 bases, J lost 1 base, and 8 bases lay in between. Germline loops: CDR1 SGHNT, CDR2 YENEEA.

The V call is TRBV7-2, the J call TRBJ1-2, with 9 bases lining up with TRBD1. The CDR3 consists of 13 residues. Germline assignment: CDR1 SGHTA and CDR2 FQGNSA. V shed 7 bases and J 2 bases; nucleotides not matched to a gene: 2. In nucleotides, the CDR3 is TGTGCCAGCACCGGGACAGGGAACTATGGCTACACCTTC. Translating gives CASTGTGNYGYTF.

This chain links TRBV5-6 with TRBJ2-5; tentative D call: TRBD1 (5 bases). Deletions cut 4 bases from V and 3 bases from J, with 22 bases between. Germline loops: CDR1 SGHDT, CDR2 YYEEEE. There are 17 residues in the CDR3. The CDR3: CASSQPESPRVEETQYF. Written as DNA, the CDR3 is TGTGCCAGCAGCCAGCCGGAATCTCCCAGGGTGGAAGAGACCCAGTACTTC.

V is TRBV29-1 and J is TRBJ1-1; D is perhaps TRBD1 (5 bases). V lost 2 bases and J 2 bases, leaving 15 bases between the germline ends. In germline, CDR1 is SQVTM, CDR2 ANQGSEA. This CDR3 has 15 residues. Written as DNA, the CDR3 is TGCAGCGTTGAAACCCCGGGCAGGGCAAACACTGAAGCTTTCTTT. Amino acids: CSVETPGRANTEAFF.

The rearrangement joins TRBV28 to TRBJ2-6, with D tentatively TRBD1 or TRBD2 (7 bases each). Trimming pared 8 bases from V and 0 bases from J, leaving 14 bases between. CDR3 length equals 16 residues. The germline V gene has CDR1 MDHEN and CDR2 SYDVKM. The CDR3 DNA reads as TGTGCCAGCCTAATCAGGGGGGGCTCTGGGGCCAACGTCCTGACTTTC. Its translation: CASLIRGGSGANVLTF.

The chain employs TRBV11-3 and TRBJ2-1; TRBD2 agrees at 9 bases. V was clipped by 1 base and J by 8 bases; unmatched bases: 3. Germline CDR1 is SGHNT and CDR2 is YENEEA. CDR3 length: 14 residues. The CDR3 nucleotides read TGTGCCAGCAGCTTAGGACTAGCGGTTGATGAGCAGTTCTTC. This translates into CASSLGLAVDEQFF.

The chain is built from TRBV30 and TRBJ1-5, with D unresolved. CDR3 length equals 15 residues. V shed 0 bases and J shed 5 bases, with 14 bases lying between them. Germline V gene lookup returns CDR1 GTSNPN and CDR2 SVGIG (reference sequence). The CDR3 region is CAWSVSGQGHQPQHF. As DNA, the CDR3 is TGTGCCTGGAGTGTAAGCGGTCAAGGCCATCAGCCCCAGCATTTT.

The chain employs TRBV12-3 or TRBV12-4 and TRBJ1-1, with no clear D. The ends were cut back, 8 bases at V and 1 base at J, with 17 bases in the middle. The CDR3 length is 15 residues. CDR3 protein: CASSREVGENTEAFF. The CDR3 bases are TGTGCCAGCTCGAGGGAAGTCGGAGAGAACACTGAAGCTTTCTTT.

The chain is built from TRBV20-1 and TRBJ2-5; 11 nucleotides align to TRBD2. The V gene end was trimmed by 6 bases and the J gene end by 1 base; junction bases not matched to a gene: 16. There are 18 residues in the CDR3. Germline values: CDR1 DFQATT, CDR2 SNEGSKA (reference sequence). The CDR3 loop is CSARRLIAGGLIQETQYF. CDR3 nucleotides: TGCAGTGCCAGAAGACTAATAGCGGGGGGGTTGATCCAAGAGACCCAGTACTTC.

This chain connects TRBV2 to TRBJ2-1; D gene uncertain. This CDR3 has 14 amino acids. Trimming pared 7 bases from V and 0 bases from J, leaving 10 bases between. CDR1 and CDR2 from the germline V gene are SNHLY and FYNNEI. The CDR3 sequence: CASNHPTSYNEQFF. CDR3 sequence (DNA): TGTGCCAGCAATCACCCAACCTCCTACAATGAGCAGTTCTTC.

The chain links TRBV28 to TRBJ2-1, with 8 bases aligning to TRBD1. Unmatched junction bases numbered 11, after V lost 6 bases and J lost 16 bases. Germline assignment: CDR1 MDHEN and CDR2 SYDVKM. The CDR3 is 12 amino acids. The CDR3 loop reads CASSRPGQEGFF. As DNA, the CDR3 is TGTGCCAGCAGCAGACCGGGACAGGAGGGCTTCTTC.